This TCR beta chain appears in the sequencing data of a study of technical replicates of blood from a handful of donors (dated by TCRdb to the late 2010s). Library construction relied on the immunoSEQ multiplex PCR assay. TCRdb retrieved this table from immuneACCESS and kept in-frame rearrangements only. Not all clones are present; in checked studies, unresolved V genes account for under half, and no reason is known for the remainder. The sample data list approximately 75,000 clones, and 80% to 95% of these were observed just once. 0.4% to 0.5% of the sample is held by the ten biggest clonotypes. The CDR3, cysteine through phenylalanine, is 13 amino acids long. Only the CDR3 DNA is retained, 39 bases long and in frame from the first base. Taken from the germline V gene, the CDR1 and CDR2 loops are SQVTM and ANQGSEA. Trimming at the junction amounts to 7 bases on V and 0 bases on J, and the germline ends lie 13 bases apart.

About this clone: Its specific antigen is unknown. One base away there is no much larger clone; base qualities are not given.

The chain is assembled from TRBV29-1 and TRBJ2-7; a tentative D call is TRBD2 (6 bases match). Source material: T cells isolated from PBMCs. This sequence was found in a human donor in good health. In nucleotide form, the sequence is TGCAGCGCTCTAGCGTCACGCTCCTACGAGCAGTACTTC. It translates as CSALASRSYEQYF.